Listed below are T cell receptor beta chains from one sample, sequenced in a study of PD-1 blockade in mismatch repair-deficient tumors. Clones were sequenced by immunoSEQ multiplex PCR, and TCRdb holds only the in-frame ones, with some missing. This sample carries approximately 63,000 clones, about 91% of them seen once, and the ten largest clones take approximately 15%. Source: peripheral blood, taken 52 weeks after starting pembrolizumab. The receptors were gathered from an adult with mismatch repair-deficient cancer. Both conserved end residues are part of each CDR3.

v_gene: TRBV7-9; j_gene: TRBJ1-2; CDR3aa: CASSHTGRKIYGYTF
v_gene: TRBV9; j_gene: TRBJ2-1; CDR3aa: CASSDVSNWGEPRNEQFF
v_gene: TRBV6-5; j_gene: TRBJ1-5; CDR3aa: CASSSRDNQPQHF
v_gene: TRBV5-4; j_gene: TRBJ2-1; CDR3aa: CASSLARTGHTEQFF
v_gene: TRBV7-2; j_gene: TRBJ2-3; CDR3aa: CASRTRDRGITDTQYF
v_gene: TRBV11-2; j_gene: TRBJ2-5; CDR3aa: CASSSPLKETQYF
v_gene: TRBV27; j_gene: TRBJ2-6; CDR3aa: CASRHIASGTGVSGANVLTF
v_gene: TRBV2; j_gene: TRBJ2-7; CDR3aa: CASSDTGGRGYEQYF
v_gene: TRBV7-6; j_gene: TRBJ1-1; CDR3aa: CASSVGQNTEAFF
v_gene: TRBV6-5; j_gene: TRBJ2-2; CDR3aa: CASSYTRGRTGELFF
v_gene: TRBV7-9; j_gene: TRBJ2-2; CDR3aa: CASSLAYRGLAGAGELFF
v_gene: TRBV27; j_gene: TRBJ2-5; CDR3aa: CASSSPTSGPETQYF
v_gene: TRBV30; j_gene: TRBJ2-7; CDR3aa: CAWNGGGRYEQYF
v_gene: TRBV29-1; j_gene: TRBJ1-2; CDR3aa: CSVRDTGYGYTF
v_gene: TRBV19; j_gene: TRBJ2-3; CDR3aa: CASSMAGTSEKDTQYF
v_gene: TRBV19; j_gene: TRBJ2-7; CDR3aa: CASSRVWASSYEQYF
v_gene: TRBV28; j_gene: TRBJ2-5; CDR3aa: CASSSRRLRTQETQYF
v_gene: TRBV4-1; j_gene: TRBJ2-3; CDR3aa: CASSASGRAEDTQYF
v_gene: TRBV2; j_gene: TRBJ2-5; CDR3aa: CASSDGTFQETQYF
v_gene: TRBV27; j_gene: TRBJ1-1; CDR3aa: CASSRFRVRGLTEAFF
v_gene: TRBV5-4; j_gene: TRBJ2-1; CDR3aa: CASSFRLAGMGEQFF
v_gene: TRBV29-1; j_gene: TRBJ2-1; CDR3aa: CSVESGTSGTGEQFF
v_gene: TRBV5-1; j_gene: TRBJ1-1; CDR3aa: CASSLTTVEVTEAFF
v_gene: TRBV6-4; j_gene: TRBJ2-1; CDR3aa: CASSDSDNNEQFF
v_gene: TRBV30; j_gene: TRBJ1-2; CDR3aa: CAWSPSWGSYGYTF
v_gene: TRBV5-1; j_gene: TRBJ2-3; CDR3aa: CASSQDGGASTDTQYF
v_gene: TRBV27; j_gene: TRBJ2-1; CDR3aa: CASSPNPRTSYLDEQFF
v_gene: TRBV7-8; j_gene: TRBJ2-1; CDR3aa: CASRIGLAGEPYNEQFF
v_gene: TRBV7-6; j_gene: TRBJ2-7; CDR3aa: CASSPRGSGTHEQYF
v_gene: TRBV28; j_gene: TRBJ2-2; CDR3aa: CASSLGGYRNTGELFF